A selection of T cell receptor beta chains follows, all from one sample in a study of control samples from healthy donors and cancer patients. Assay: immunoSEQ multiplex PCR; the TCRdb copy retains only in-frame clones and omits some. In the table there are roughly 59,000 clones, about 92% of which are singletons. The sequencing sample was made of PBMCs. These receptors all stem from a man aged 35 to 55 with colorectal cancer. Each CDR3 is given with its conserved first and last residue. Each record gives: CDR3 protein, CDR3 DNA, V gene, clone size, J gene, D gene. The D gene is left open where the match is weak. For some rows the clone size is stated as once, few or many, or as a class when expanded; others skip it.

CDR3aa: CASSSDSQPHEQYF; CDR3nt: TGTGCCAGCAGCTCTGACAGTCAGCCCCACGAGCAGTACTTC; v_gene: TRBV13; abundance: .; j_gene: TRBJ2-7; d_gene: .
CDR3aa: CASSIQLTGANEKLFF; CDR3nt: TGTGCCAGCAGCATTCAATTAACAGGGGCTAATGAAAAACTGTTTTTT; v_gene: TRBV4-2; abundance: .; j_gene: TRBJ1-4; d_gene: TRBD1
CDR3aa: CASSYRAGGYTF; CDR3nt: TGTGCCAGCAGTTACCGGGCGGGTGGCTACACCTTC; v_gene: TRBV6-5; abundance: .; j_gene: TRBJ1-2; d_gene: .
CDR3aa: CASSSRQGASNYGYTF; CDR3nt: TGTGCCAGCAGCTCGAGACAGGGGGCGTCGAACTATGGCTACACCTTC; v_gene: TRBV7-3; abundance: .; j_gene: TRBJ1-2; d_gene: TRBD1
CDR3aa: CASSLPYANYGYTF; CDR3nt: TGTGCCAGCAGCTTACCCTACGCTAACTATGGCTACACCTTC; v_gene: TRBV7-2; abundance: .; j_gene: TRBJ1-2; d_gene: .
CDR3aa: CSVDTGQGNYGYTF; CDR3nt: TGCAGCGTTGATACGGGACAGGGTAACTATGGCTACACCTTC; v_gene: TRBV29-1; abundance: .; j_gene: TRBJ1-2; d_gene: TRBD1
CDR3aa: CASSVPRGGGTDTQYF; CDR3nt: TGTGCCAGCAGCGTACCCCGTGGGGGAGGCACAGATACGCAGTATTTT; v_gene: TRBV9; abundance: .; j_gene: TRBJ2-3; d_gene: .
CDR3aa: CASRDRGIHEQYF; CDR3nt: TGTGCCAGCAGGGACAGGGGGATCCACGAGCAGTACTTC; v_gene: TRBV2; abundance: .; j_gene: TRBJ2-7; d_gene: TRBD1
CDR3aa: CASSSIPGQGGEKLFF; CDR3nt: TGCGCCAGCAGCTCCATTCCGGGACAGGGAGGTGAAAAACTGTTTTTT; v_gene: TRBV5-1; abundance: .; j_gene: TRBJ1-4; d_gene: TRBD1
CDR3aa: CASVGDIRSGNTIYF; CDR3nt: TGTGCCAGCGTGGGGGACATACGCTCTGGAAACACCATATATTTT; v_gene: TRBV19; abundance: .; j_gene: TRBJ1-3; d_gene: .
CDR3aa: CASSSGQGHTEAFF; CDR3nt: TGCGCCAGCAGCTCAGGACAGGGGCACACTGAAGCTTTCTTT; v_gene: TRBV5-1; abundance: .; j_gene: TRBJ1-1; d_gene: TRBD1
CDR3aa: CASSVEQINSPLHF; CDR3nt: TGTGCCAGCAGCGTAGAACAGATCAATTCACCCCTCCACTTT; v_gene: TRBV9; abundance: .; j_gene: TRBJ1-6; d_gene: .
CDR3aa: CASTMGYSTDTQYF; CDR3nt: TGCGCCAGCACCATGGGCTACAGCACAGATACGCAGTATTTT; v_gene: TRBV5-1; abundance: .; j_gene: TRBJ2-3; d_gene: .
CDR3aa: CAWNPNTEAFF; CDR3nt: TGTGCCTGGAACCCGAACACTGAAGCTTTCTTT; v_gene: TRBV30; abundance: .; j_gene: TRBJ1-1; d_gene: .
CDR3aa: CASSLGDRGDAFF; CDR3nt: TGCGCCAGCAGCTTGGGAGACAGGGGCGATGCTTTCTTT; v_gene: TRBV5-1; abundance: .; j_gene: TRBJ1-1; d_gene: TRBD1
CDR3aa: CASSRDRENEKLFF; CDR3nt: TGTGCCAGCAGTCGGGACAGGGAGAATGAAAAACTGTTTTTT; v_gene: TRBV27; abundance: once; j_gene: TRBJ1-4; d_gene: TRBD1
CDR3aa: CASAGGIKRTDTQYF; CDR3nt: TGTGCCAGCGCCGGTGGGATAAAACGCACAGATACGCAGTATTTT; v_gene: TRBV2; abundance: few; j_gene: TRBJ2-3; d_gene: .
CDR3aa: CASSGGIYNSPLHF; CDR3nt: TGTGCCAGCAGCGGCGGGATCTATAATTCACCCCTCCACTTT; v_gene: TRBV5-4; abundance: .; j_gene: TRBJ1-6; d_gene: .
CDR3aa: CASLSGQAMNTEAFF; CDR3nt: TGTGCCAGCTTATCGGGACAGGCCATGAACACTGAAGCTTTCTTT; v_gene: TRBV18; abundance: .; j_gene: TRBJ1-1; d_gene: TRBD1
CDR3aa: CASSFGGGGQETQYF; CDR3nt: TGTGCCAGCAGCTTCGGGGGGGGTGGTCAAGAGACCCAGTACTTC; v_gene: TRBV7-6; abundance: .; j_gene: TRBJ2-5; d_gene: TRBD2
CDR3aa: CASSLEVGYQPQHF; CDR3nt: TGTGCCAGCAGCTTAGAGGTGGGGTACCAGCCCCAGCATTTT; v_gene: TRBV5-8; abundance: .; j_gene: TRBJ1-5; d_gene: .
CDR3aa: CASSPEHYGYTF; CDR3nt: TGTGCCAGCAGCCCCGAGCACTATGGCTACACCTTC; v_gene: TRBV7-2; abundance: .; j_gene: TRBJ1-2; d_gene: .
CDR3aa: CASTLRGEKLFF; CDR3nt: TGTGCCAGCACCCTACGTGGGGAAAAACTGTTTTTT; v_gene: TRBV12-3/TRBV12-4; abundance: .; j_gene: TRBJ1-4; d_gene: .
CDR3aa: CASSQVRSGALISTDTQYF; CDR3nt: TGTGCCAGCAGCCAAGTGCGTAGCGGGGCACTAATAAGCACAGATACGCAGTATTTT; v_gene: TRBV3-1/TRBV3-2; abundance: .; j_gene: TRBJ2-3; d_gene: TRBD2